The 32 T cell receptor beta chains reported below all come from one sample, sequenced in a study of T cell responses to AZD1222 COVID-19 vaccine. Using immunoSEQ multiplex PCR, the repertoire was profiled, and TCRdb retains in-frame clones only, with some absent. The data hold 100,000 to 150,000 clones, with around 87% observed a single time. The sequences come from peripheral blood, collected on day 0 of AZD1222 vaccination. The receptors were gathered from an adult in good health.

This clone was picked up a small number of times. The chain carries TRBV18 and TRBJ1-4; D remains unclear. Trimming took 2 bases from V and 3 from J, leaving 10 bases between them. The CDR3 sequence is 15 residues long. The germline CDR1 and CDR2 sequences are KGHSH and LQKENI. CDR3 sequence: CASSPRREANEKLFF. The CDR3 region has the DNA TGTGCCAGCTCACCAAGAAGGGAAGCTAATGAAAAACTGTTTTTT. The full variable domain, with the rest looked up from reference TRBV18 and TRBJ1-4, is NAGVMQNPRHLVRRRGQEARLRCSPMKGHSHVYWYRQLPEEGLKFMVYLQKENIIDESGMPKERFSAEFPKEGPSILRIQQVVRGDSAAYFCASSPRREANEKLFFGSGTQLSVL.

This rearrangement joins TRBV19 to TRBJ2-1; D is unresolved. The germline V and J ends were trimmed by 6 bases and 7 bases, with 10 bases remaining between them. The CDR3 spans 12 residues. Germline CDR1 reads LNHDA; CDR2 reads SQIVND (reference sequence). CDR3 sequence reads: CASRRDKNEQFF. CDR3 nucleotide sequence: TGTGCCAGTAGACGTGACAAAAATGAGCAGTTCTTC.

This sequence joins TRBV2 and TRBJ1-5; maybe TRBD1 (6 bases). Trimming stripped 2 bases from V and 0 bases from J, with 8 bases between. CDR1 is SNHLY and CDR2 is FYNNEI in the germline V gene. CDR3 length: 15 amino acids. CDR3 region: CASSEQGFSNQPQHF. CDR3 DNA: TGTGCCAGCAGTGAACAGGGGTTTAGCAATCAGCCCCAGCATTTT.

A note on this clone: This sample includes further DNA sequences coding for the same CDR3. The rearrangement joins TRBV27 to TRBJ2-1, with D perhaps assigned TRBD1 or TRBD2 (5 bases each). The CDR3 runs to 14 residues. Germline CDR1 MNHEY, CDR2 SMNVEV (reference sequence). Trimming pared 2 bases from V and 4 bases from J, leaving 9 bases between. CDR3 sequence: CASSLPGAYNEQFF. The CDR3 DNA reads as TGTGCCAGCAGTTTACCCGGGGCGTACAATGAGCAGTTCTTC.

The V gene is TRBV10-3, the J gene TRBJ1-5, with 10 bases identical to TRBD1. After removal of 3 bases from V and 2 bases from J, the junction contained 7 bases not matched to a gene. The CDR3 extends over 17 amino acids. Germline lookup yields CDR1 ENHRY and CDR2 SYGVKD. The CDR3 protein is CAISEWDRGEGNQPQHF. The CDR3 DNA reads TGTGCCATCAGTGAATGGGACAGGGGTGAAGGCAATCAGCCCCAGCATTTT.

The chain recombines TRBV13 with TRBJ1-6; 9 bases match TRBD1. The CDR3 contains 15 residues. Per the germline V gene, CDR1 is PRHDT and CDR2 is FYEKMQ (reference sequence). The J segment lost 7 bases and the V segment lost 3 bases, leaving 4 bases of the junction unmatched. CDR3 loop: CASSFGGTGNSPLHF. CDR3 coding DNA: TGTGCCAGCAGCTTTGGGGGGACAGGGAATTCACCCCTCCACTTT.

CDR3 sequence reads: CASSSLARANTGELFF. In nucleotides, the CDR3 is TGCGCCAGCAGTAGTCTAGCGAGGGCGAACACCGGGGAGCTGTTTTTT. V and J are TRBV5-1 and TRBJ2-2; TRBD2 might be the D (6 bases). CDR3 length equals 16 residues. Trimming pared 5 bases from V and 0 bases from J, leaving 14 bases between. CDR1 is SGHRS, CDR2 YFSETQ, per germline.

J is TRBJ1-5 and V is TRBV2; TRBD1 is a possible D gene (5 bases). Trimming left V 6 bases short and J 11 bases short, with 17 bases between. Per germline, CDR1 SNHLY and CDR2 FYNNEI. This CDR3 has 13 residues. As DNA, the CDR3 is TGTGCCAGCAGCCTCAAAATGGGGGAGGCCCAGCATTTT. Translated, it gives CASSLKMGEAQHF.

The rearrangement joins TRBV6-1 to TRBJ2-1, with D tentatively TRBD1 (5 bases). The V end lost 4 bases, the J end lost 9 bases, and 22 bases lay between the germline ends. Germline CDR1 MNHNS, CDR2 SASEGT. This CDR3 region has 16 residues. CDR3: CASSAPSSRTFSEQFF. DNA of the CDR3: TGTGCCAGCAGTGCCCCTTCGAGTAGGACATTTAGTGAGCAGTTCTTC.

This clone was seen a few times. The DNA for the CDR3 is TGTGCCAGCAGCCCGAAAAGGACTGGAAACACCATATATTTT. Translating it yields CASSPKRTGNTIYF. This rearrangement joins TRBV7-9 to TRBJ1-3; no firm D call. The germline gives CDR1 SEHNR, CDR2 FQNEAQ (reference sequence). The CDR3 runs 14 residues. With 5 bases removed from V and 2 bases from J, the gap between germline ends came to 10 bases. Looking up the rest from reference TRBV7-9 and TRBJ1-3 gives the full variable domain: DTGVSQNPRHKITKRGQNVTFRCDPISEHNRLYWYRQTLGQGPEFLTYFQNEAQLEKSRLLSDRFSAERPKGSFSTLEIQRTEQGDSAMYLCASSPKRTGNTIYFGEGSWLTVV.

This chain joins TRBV29-1 and TRBJ2-7, with D possibly being TRBD2 (6 bases). Deletions cut 4 bases from V and 4 bases from J, with 8 bases between. Germline values: CDR1 SQVTM, CDR2 ANQGSEA. This CDR3 is 11 amino acids long. The CDR3 sequence is CSVGGVYEQYF. CDR3 nucleotides: TGCAGCGTTGGGGGGGTTTACGAGCAGTACTTC.

V and J are TRBV7-9 and TRBJ1-1, with D uncertain. Germline CDR1 and CDR2: SEHNR and FQNEAQ (reference sequence). V lost 3 bases and J 3 bases, leaving 8 bases between the germline ends. The CDR3 covers 13 residues. CDR3 bases: TGTGCCAGCAGCTTGATGGGTGACACTGAAGCTTTCTTT. Amino acids: CASSLMGDTEAFF.

CDR3 residues: CASYWTLNTEAFF. The CDR3 coding sequence is TGTGCCAGCTACTGGACTTTGAACACTGAAGCTTTCTTT. The gene calls are TRBV2 and TRBJ1-1; D is ambiguous. The V gene lost 8 bases and the J gene lost 0 bases, with 10 bases spanning the gap. CDR1 is SNHLY and CDR2 is FYNNEI in the germline V gene. The CDR3 totals 13 residues.

This rearrangement joins TRBV7-2 to TRBJ2-1; no reliable D call. The CDR3 contains 14 residues. The V and J ends lost 4 bases and 4 bases respectively, with 11 bases between them. The germline V gene has CDR1 SGHTA and CDR2 FQGNSA. CDR3 in DNA: TGTGCCAGCAGCTATCGGTCTGGGTACAATGAGCAGTTCTTC. Translating it yields CASSYRSGYNEQFF. Variable domain in full (rest from reference TRBV7-2 and TRBJ2-1): GAGVSQSPSNKVTEKGKDVELRCDPISGHTALYWYRQSLGQGLEFLIYFQGNSAPDKSGLPSDRFSAERTGGSVSTLTIQRTQQEDSAVYLCASSYRSGYNEQFFGPGTRLTVL.

This chain joins TRBV9 and TRBJ2-1, with D unclear. Trimming pared 0 bases from V and 5 bases from J, leaving 3 bases between. Per the germline V gene, CDR1 is SGDLS and CDR2 is YYNGEE. This CDR3 region has 12 residues. The CDR3 sequence is CASSVGDNEQFF. Written as DNA, the CDR3 is TGTGCCAGCAGCGTAGGGGACAATGAGCAGTTCTTC.

The chain employs TRBV10-3 and TRBJ2-1; D call uncertain. This CDR3 is built from 14 residues. CDR1 ENHRY and CDR2 SYGVKD come from the germline V gene. V was cut by 2 bases and J by 0 bases, with 5 bases left in between. CDR3: CAISEASSYNEQFF. The CDR3, as DNA: TGTGCCATCAGTGAGGCTAGCTCCTACAATGAGCAGTTCTTC.

This chain links TRBV19 with TRBJ1-2, with 7 bases identical to TRBD1. The CDR3 spans 14 residues. V lost 5 bases and J lost 9; bases outside the gene matches: 12. CDR1 is LNHDA and CDR2 is SQIVND in the germline V gene (reference sequence). This CDR3 reads CASSRLGQAQSYTF. The CDR3 nucleotides read TGTGCCAGTAGTCGCTTAGGACAGGCGCAAAGCTACACCTTC.

V gene TRBV7-8 combines with J gene TRBJ1-2, with D unresolved. The CDR3 runs 15 residues. Germline V gene sequence: CDR1 SGHVS, CDR2 FQNEAQ. With 0 bases removed from V and 7 bases from J, the gap between germline ends came to 15 bases. The CDR3 region has the DNA TGTGCCAGCAGCTTAGCAGGGTCGGGGAGAGGTGGCTACACCTTC. Translated, it gives CASSLAGSGRGGYTF.

The chain links TRBV24-1 to TRBJ2-3, with D hard to call. Germline V gene data show CDR1 as KGHDR and CDR2 as SFDVKD. The CDR3 contains 14 residues. V dropped 4 bases and J dropped 4 bases, with 11 bases sitting between them. CDR3 DNA: TGTGCCACCAGTGACCTCTCTGGCCCAGATACGCAGTATTTT. Translation: CATSDLSGPDTQYF.

The chain is built from TRBV18 and TRBJ1-1; D remains ambiguous. Trimming left V 11 bases short and J 0 bases short, with 13 bases between. The CDR3 totals 13 residues. Germline V lookup: CDR1 KGHSH, CDR2 LQKENI. The CDR3 here is CADREGMNTEAFF. CDR3 bases: TGTGCCGACCGAGAGGGCATGAACACTGAAGCTTTCTTT. The full variable domain, in which reference TRBV18 and TRBJ1-1 provide the parts outside the CDR3, is NAGVMQNPRHLVRRRGQEARLRCSPMKGHSHVYWYRQLPEEGLKFMVYLQKENIIDESGMPKERFSAEFPKEGPSILRIQQVVRGDSAAYFCADREGMNTEAFFGQGTRLTVV.

This clone is a singleton in its sample. The rearrangement joins TRBV7-3 to TRBJ2-1; 9 bases align to TRBD2. The V gene end was trimmed by 5 bases and the J gene end by 6 bases; junction bases not matched to a gene: 11. This CDR3 region has 16 residues. Germline V CDR1 and CDR2: SGHTA, FQGTGA. CDR3 protein: CASSPRGTSSLNEQFF. For the CDR3, the DNA is TGTGCCAGCAGCCCGAGGGGGACTAGCAGTCTCAATGAGCAGTTCTTC. Using reference TRBV7-3 and TRBJ2-1 for the parts outside the CDR3, the full variable domain is GAGVSQTPSNKVTEKGKYVELRCDPISGHTALYWYRQSLGQGPEFLIYFQGTGAADDSGLPNDRFFAVRPEGSVSTLKIQRTERGDSAVYLCASSPRGTSSLNEQFFGPGTRLTVL.

The DNA for the CDR3 is TGTGCCACGAAGGAGGGACAGGGGTCGAATTCACCCCTCCACTTT. Translated: CATKEGQGSNSPLHF. The rearrangement links TRBV19 to TRBJ1-6; 10 nucleotides match TRBD1. V shed 10 bases and J 7 bases; nucleotides not matched to a gene: 10. The CDR3 has 15 residues. Germline CDR1 is LNHDA and CDR2 is SQIVND (reference sequence).

The chain employs TRBV19 and TRBJ2-3; D remains ambiguous. V dropped 2 bases and J dropped 6 bases, with 15 bases sitting between them. CDR1 and CDR2 (germline): LNHDA, SQIVND (reference sequence). The CDR3 contains 15 residues. The CDR3 sequence: CASSIQGRVIDTQYF. The CDR3 DNA follows: TGTGCCAGTAGTATACAAGGTCGGGTGATTGATACGCAGTATTTT.

Of note for this clone: At one end, the junction sequence differs from germline, possibly due to a read error. The chain employs TRBV4-3 and TRBJ2-7, with D maybe TRBD2 (6 bases). This CDR3 contains 14 residues. Per the germline V gene, CDR1 is LGHNA and CDR2 is YSLEER. This CDR3 reads CASSQELASSEQYF. The DNA for the CDR3 is TGCGCCAGCAGCCAAGAACTAGCTTCCTCCGAGCAGTACTTC.

The chain links TRBV27 to TRBJ1-4, with a weak D call TRBD1 (5 bases). Germline V gives CDR1 MNHEY, CDR2 SMNVEV (reference sequence). The germline V and J ends were trimmed by 3 bases and 8 bases, with 10 bases remaining between them. The length of the CDR3 is 13 residues. The CDR3 is CASSFRGVEKLFF. The CDR3, as DNA: TGTGCCAGCAGTTTCCGAGGGGTGGAAAAACTGTTTTTT.

The CDR3, as DNA: TGTGCCAGCAGCTTAATGAAGAACACTGAAGCTTTCTTT. Protein sequence: CASSLMKNTEAFF. The rearrangement joins TRBV7-3 to TRBJ1-1, with D uncertain. This CDR3 contains 13 residues. Germline lookup yields CDR1 SGHTA and CDR2 FQGTGA. V lost 1 base and J 1 base, leaving 4 bases between the germline ends.

The chain couples TRBV2 to TRBJ2-7, with a tentative D call TRBD2 (5 bases). This CDR3 contains 13 residues. Germline assignment: CDR1 SNHLY and CDR2 FYNNEI. With 4 bases removed from V and 0 bases from J, the gap between germline ends came to 7 bases. CDR3 DNA sequence: TGTGCCAGCAGTGCTAGCTACTCCTACGAGCAGTACTTC. It encodes CASSASYSYEQYF.

The chain joins TRBV5-4 to TRBJ2-2; 9 bases match TRBD2. V was clipped by 3 bases and J by 0 bases; unmatched bases: 6. Germline CDR1 reads SGHNT; CDR2 reads YYREEE (reference sequence). The CDR3 covers 17 residues. The chain's CDR3 is CASSSEIAGANTGELFF. The CDR3 bases are TGTGCCAGCAGCTCAGAAATAGCGGGGGCGAACACCGGGGAGCTGTTTTTT.

V usage is TRBV27 and J usage is TRBJ2-7, with D uncertain. The CDR3 consists of 13 residues. In germline, CDR1 is MNHEY, CDR2 SMNVEV (reference sequence). Between the trimmed V and J ends, which lost 0 bases and 4 bases, there was a span of 7 bases. The DNA for the CDR3 is TGTGCCAGCAGTTTATCGACTTTGTACGAGCAGTACTTC. It specifies CASSLSTLYEQYF.

V is TRBV4-1 and J is TRBJ1-5; tentative D call: TRBD1 (5 bases). The CDR3 has 17 amino acids. Germline CDR1 MGHRA, CDR2 YSYEKL. V was trimmed by 4 bases and J by 5 bases, leaving 21 bases between them. In DNA, the CDR3 is TGCGCCAGCAGCCCGAGCGTAGGAGACGCCAGGGATCAGCCCCAGCATTTT. Translated: CASSPSVGDARDQPQHF.

The V gene is TRBV28, the J gene TRBJ2-7; the match to TRBD1 covers 8 bases. The germline V gene has CDR1 MDHEN and CDR2 SYDVKM. Trimming at V came to 2 bases and at J to 1 base, leaving 7 bases not matched to a gene. The CDR3 totals 16 residues. The CDR3 here is CASSLPRQGQSYEQYF. The CDR3 DNA is TGTGCCAGCAGTTTACCGAGACAGGGGCAATCCTACGAGCAGTACTTC.

The chain carries TRBV4-2 and TRBJ1-1; D is uncertain. Per germline, CDR1 LGHNA and CDR2 YNFKEQ. V gave up 11 bases and J gave up 1 base, with 17 bases separating them. This CDR3 has 14 amino acids. The CDR3 region is CASTGGIRNTEAFF. Written as DNA, the CDR3 is TGTGCCTCGACTGGCGGGATCAGGAACACTGAAGCTTTCTTT.